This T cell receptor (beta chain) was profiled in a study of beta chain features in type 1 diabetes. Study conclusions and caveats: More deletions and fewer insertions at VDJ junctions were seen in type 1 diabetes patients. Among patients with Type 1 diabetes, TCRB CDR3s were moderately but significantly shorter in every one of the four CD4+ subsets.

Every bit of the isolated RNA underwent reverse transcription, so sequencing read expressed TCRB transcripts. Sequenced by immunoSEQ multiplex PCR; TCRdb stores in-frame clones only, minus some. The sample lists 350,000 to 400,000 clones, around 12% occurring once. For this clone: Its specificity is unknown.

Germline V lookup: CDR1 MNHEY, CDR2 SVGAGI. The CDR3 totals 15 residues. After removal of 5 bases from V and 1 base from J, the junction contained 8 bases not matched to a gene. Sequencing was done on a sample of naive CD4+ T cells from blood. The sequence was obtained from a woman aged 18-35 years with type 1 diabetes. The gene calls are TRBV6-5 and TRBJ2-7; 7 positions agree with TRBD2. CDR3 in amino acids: CASSPPPGGSYEQYF. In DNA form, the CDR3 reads TGTGCCAGCAGTCCACCACCCGGGGGGTCCTACGAGCAGTACTTC.